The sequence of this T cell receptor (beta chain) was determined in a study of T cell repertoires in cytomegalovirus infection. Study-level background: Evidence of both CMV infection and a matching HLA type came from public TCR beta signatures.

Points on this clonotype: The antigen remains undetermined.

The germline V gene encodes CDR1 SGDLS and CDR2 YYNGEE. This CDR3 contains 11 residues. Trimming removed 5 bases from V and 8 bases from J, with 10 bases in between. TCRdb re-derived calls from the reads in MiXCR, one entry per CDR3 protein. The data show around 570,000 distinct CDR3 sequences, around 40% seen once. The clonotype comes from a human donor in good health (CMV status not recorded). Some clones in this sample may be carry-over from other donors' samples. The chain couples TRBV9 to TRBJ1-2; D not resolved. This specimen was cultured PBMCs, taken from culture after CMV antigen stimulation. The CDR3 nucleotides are TGTGCCAGCAGAGACCCCGGCGGCTACACCTTC. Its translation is CASRDPGGYTF. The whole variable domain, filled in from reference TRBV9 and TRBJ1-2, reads DSGVTQTPKHLITATGQRVTLRCSPRSGDLSVYWYQQSLDQGLQFLIQYYNGEERAKGNILERFSAQQFPDLHSELNLSSLELGDSALYFCASRDPGGYTFGSGTRLTVV.